The 23 T cell receptor beta chains below come from one sample, sequenced in a study of T cell repertoires in cytomegalovirus infection. MiXCR was run by TCRdb on the reads, yielding one entry per CDR3 protein. This table has approximately 130,000 distinct CDR3 sequences, roughly 9% appearing once. Sequenced sample: PBMCs. Every receptor here comes from a human donor in good health (CMV status not recorded). Some clones in this sample may be carry-over from other donors' samples.

This chain connects TRBV3-1 to TRBJ1-5, with D hard to call. CDR1 and CDR2 from the germline V gene are LGHDT and YNNKEL (reference sequence). CDR3 length: 16 amino acids. V was clipped by 0 bases and J by 3 bases, with 12 bases between them. CDR3 DNA sequence: TGTGCCAGCAGCCAAGATTTCTCCAGCTACAATCAGCCCCAGCATTTT. Protein product: CASSQDFSSYNQPQHF. Full variable domain (missing parts from reference TRBV3-1 and TRBJ1-5): DTAVSQTPKYLVTQMGNDKSIKCEQNLGHDTMYWYKQDSKKFLKIMFSYNNKELIINETVPNRFSPKSPDKAHLNLHINSLELGDSAVYFCASSQDFSSYNQPQHFGDGTRLSIL.

This clonotype has ten or more counts. V is TRBV28 and J is TRBJ2-3; 8 nucleotides agree with TRBD2. The CDR3 runs to 18 residues. Germline V gene lookup returns CDR1 MDHEN and CDR2 SYDVKM. The V segment lost 6 bases and the J segment 6 bases; nucleotides outside the gene matches: 20. CDR3 sequence reads: CASSSTMGRGGLWDTQYF. CDR3 sequence (DNA): TGTGCCAGCAGCTCCACCATGGGACGGGGGGGCCTCTGGGATACGCAGTATTTT.

In this sample, this clonotype turned up many times. The rearrangement uses TRBV28 and TRBJ2-7; 10 bases match TRBD1. The CDR3 runs 15 residues. V shed 2 bases, J shed 3 bases, and the junction held 4 bases outside the gene matches. Per the germline V gene, CDR1 is MDHEN and CDR2 is SYDVKM. The DNA of the CDR3 is TGTGCCAGCAGTTTAAAGGGACAGGGGATCTACGAGCAGTACTTC. It codes for CASSLKGQGIYEQYF.

In this sample, this clonotype turned up a few times. The chain has TRBV18 and TRBJ1-1; 8 bases are a match to TRBD1. Germline CDR1 KGHSH, CDR2 LQKENI. This CDR3 is built from 12 residues. After removal of 8 bases from V and 6 bases from J, the junction contained 5 bases not matched to a gene. This CDR3 is CASRQGTPEAFF. As DNA, the CDR3 is TGTGCCAGCCGACAGGGGACACCTGAAGCTTTCTTT.

The J gene is TRBJ2-3, the V gene TRBV20-1, with 10 bases fitting TRBD2. This CDR3 is built from 16 residues. With V trimmed by 7 bases and J by 3 bases, 13 bases remained unmatched. From germline, CDR1 is DFQATT and CDR2 SNEGSKA (reference sequence). The CDR3 DNA reads as TGCAGTGTTGGGGGGTTGGCTAGCGGGGGAACAGATACGCAGTATTTT. This translates into CSVGGLASGGTDTQYF.

This clonotype was detected ten times or more. J is TRBJ2-5 and V is TRBV7-8; possible D gene TRBD2, 5 bases. The germline gives CDR1 SGHVS, CDR2 FQNEAQ. Trimming pared 5 bases from V and 2 bases from J, leaving 6 bases between. The CDR3 loop spans 12 amino acids. The CDR3 region has the DNA TGTGCCAGCAGCAGGGAGCAAGAGACCCAGTACTTC. Amino acids: CASSREQETQYF. Looking up the rest from reference TRBV7-8 and TRBJ2-5 gives the full variable domain: GAGVSQSPRYKVAKRGQDVALRCDPISGHVSLFWYQQALGQGPEFLTYFQNEAQLDKSGLPSDRFFAERPEGSVSTLKIQRTQQEDSAVYLCASSREQETQYFGPGTRLLVL.

The CDR3 protein is CASSYMTQTGGINGYTF. The CDR3 coding sequence is TGTGCCAGCAGCTACATGACCCAGACAGGGGGGATTAATGGCTACACCTTC. The rearrangement links TRBV28 to TRBJ1-2, with 9 bases lining up with TRBD1. V shed 6 bases and J 6 bases; nucleotides not matched to a gene: 17. The CDR3 length is 17 residues. CDR1 is MDHEN and CDR2 is SYDVKM in the germline V gene.

The table lists this clonotype with a few counts. V gene TRBV19 combines with J gene TRBJ1-5, with TRBD1 as a possible D gene (5 bases). The CDR3 covers 14 residues. From germline, CDR1 is LNHDA and CDR2 SQIVND (reference sequence). V was shortened by 7 bases and J by 3 bases, with 13 bases between the two germline ends. In DNA form, the CDR3 reads TGTGCCAGTACCGCACAGGTCTCCAATCAGCCCCAGCATTTT. Encoded protein: CASTAQVSNQPQHF.

This clonotype has only a few counts. The chain employs TRBV29-1 and TRBJ1-1; D not certain. Germline V gives CDR1 SQVTM, CDR2 ANQGSEA. V lost 2 bases, J lost 2 bases, and 9 bases lay in between. CDR3 length: 13 amino acids. The CDR3: CSVERQPNTEAFF. The CDR3 coding sequence is TGCAGCGTTGAAAGGCAGCCCAACACTGAAGCTTTCTTT.

This clonotype was seen at least ten times. The CDR3 reads CASSPSGGSSYNEQFF. The CDR3 DNA is TGTGCCAGCAGCCCATCCGGGGGAAGCTCCTACAATGAGCAGTTCTTC. J is TRBJ2-1 and V is TRBV7-6; maybe TRBD2 (6 bases). V shed 5 bases and J shed 0 bases, with 14 bases lying between them. Germline V gene data show CDR1 as SGHVS and CDR2 as FNYEAQ. The length of the CDR3 is 16 residues.

This clonotype was seen a handful of times. The gene calls are TRBV6-8 and TRBJ1-5; TRBD1 agrees at 7 bases. CDR1 is MNHGY, CDR2 SAAAGT, per germline. Trimming took 8 bases from V and 0 from J; bases not matched to a gene: 13. This CDR3 is 17 amino acids long. CDR3 residues: CASSDGTDNYSNQPQHF. The CDR3 bases are TGTGCCAGCTCGGATGGGACAGACAATTATAGCAATCAGCCCCAGCATTTT.

This clonotype showed up just a few times. The chain uses TRBV6-5 and TRBJ1-6; D not certain. The V end was cut by 6 bases, the J end by 10 bases, with 16 bases between. Germline V gives CDR1 MNHEY, CDR2 SVGAGI. The length of the CDR3 is 14 residues. DNA for the CDR3: TGTGCCAGCAGCTCCGGTGGAGGGAGGTCACCCCTCCACTTT. This codes for CASSSGGGRSPLHF.

This clonotype was counted ten times or more. The chain combines TRBV12-3 or TRBV12-4 with TRBJ2-7; 8 bases match TRBD1. The CDR3 length is 15 residues. V lost 4 bases to trimming and J lost 3 bases; unmatched junction nucleotides: 8. The CDR3 DNA is TGTGCCAGCAGTTCCCGGGACAGGAGGAACTACGAGCAGTACTTC. This gives the protein CASSSRDRRNYEQYF.

This clonotype was recorded many times. J is TRBJ1-5 and V is TRBV19; 9 bases are a match to TRBD1. Germline CDR1 and CDR2: LNHDA and SQIVND (reference sequence). The V and J ends lost 5 bases and 6 bases, in that order; junction bases with no gene match: 11. This CDR3 has 16 residues. CDR3 loop: CASSLIDRGSGQPQHF. CDR3 sequence (DNA): TGTGCCAGTAGTCTCATTGACAGGGGGAGCGGTCAGCCCCAGCATTTT.

This clonotype was observed many times. CDR3 amino acids: CASSSLTGAVQYF. In DNA, the CDR3 is TGTGCCAGCAGCTCCTTGACAGGGGCGGTGCAGTACTTC. The V gene is TRBV7-3, the J gene TRBJ2-7, with 8 bases identical to TRBD1. Looked up from germline, CDR1 is SGHTA and CDR2 is FQGTGA. The CDR3 is made up of 13 amino acids. V lost 4 bases to trimming and J lost 9 bases; unmatched junction nucleotides: 8.

V usage is TRBV15 and J usage is TRBJ1-6; no clear D. CDR1 and CDR2 (germline): LNHNV, YYDKDF (reference sequence). The CDR3 contains 17 residues. The germline V and J ends were trimmed by 1 base and 0 bases, with 10 bases remaining between them. DNA of the CDR3: TGTGCCACCAGCAGAGGCCCCGGGAGCTCCTATAATTCACCCCTCCACTTT. Encoded protein: CATSRGPGSSYNSPLHF.

This clonotype has at least ten counts. The chain carries TRBV6-6 and TRBJ2-6, with no clear D. Trimming cost V 6 bases and J 2 bases, with 5 bases left between them. From germline, CDR1 is MNHNY and CDR2 SVGAGI (reference sequence). This CDR3 contains 13 residues. Here the CDR3 DNA reads TGTGCCAGCAGCCTAACTGGGGCCAACGTCCTGACTTTC. It translates to CASSLTGANVLTF.

This clonotype was seen repeatedly, ten times or more. The rearrangement uses TRBV2 and TRBJ1-2; D unclear. CDR1 SNHLY and CDR2 FYNNEI come from the germline V gene. The CDR3 covers 11 residues. V was cut by 7 bases and J by 7 bases, with 10 bases left in between. The CDR3 reads CASTSFSGYTF. In DNA, the CDR3 is TGTGCCAGCACCTCTTTTAGTGGCTACACCTTC.

This clonotype occurred many times. This chain connects TRBV20-1 to TRBJ1-5; 11 bases are a match to TRBD1. CDR3 length equals 18 residues. J gave up 7 bases and V 6 bases, and 20 bases lay outside the gene matches. CDR1 and CDR2 from the germline V gene are DFQATT and SNEGSKA (reference sequence). The DNA of the CDR3 is TGCAGTGCCTTAAACGCGGGGGACAGGGGGAAGGGGGTCCAGCCCCAGCATTTT. It translates to CSALNAGDRGKGVQPQHF.

This clonotype has just a few counts. The CDR3 protein is CASRSTGGSYNEQFF. In DNA form, the CDR3 reads TGTGCCAGCAGATCCACAGGGGGCTCCTACAATGAGCAGTTCTTC. V usage is TRBV28 and J usage is TRBJ2-1, with TRBD1 matching over 8 bases. V gave up 6 bases and J gave up 0 bases; unmatched junction bases: 4. Germline V gene data show CDR1 as MDHEN and CDR2 as SYDVKM. The CDR3 has 15 amino acids. Supplemented by reference TRBV28 and TRBJ2-1, the full variable domain reads DVKVTQSSRYLVKRTGEKVFLECVQDMDHENMFWYRQDPGLGLRLIYFSYDVKMKEKGDIPEGYSVSREKKERFSLILESASTNQTSMYLCASRSTGGSYNEQFFGPGTRLTVL.

This clonotype was counted only a few times. The rearrangement joins TRBV20-1 to TRBJ1-5, with a possible D match to TRBD1 (6 bases). This CDR3 contains 15 residues. V lost 3 bases and J lost 0, with 12 bases in between. Germline CDR1 is DFQATT and CDR2 is SNEGSKA (reference sequence). The CDR3 sequence: CSASSRQVSNQPQHF. In DNA, the CDR3 is TGCAGTGCTAGTTCTCGACAGGTTAGCAATCAGCCCCAGCATTTT.

This clonotype was found many times. The genes are TRBV7-9 and TRBJ1-3, with no clear D. This CDR3 spans 16 amino acids. In germline, CDR1 is SEHNR, CDR2 FQNEAQ (reference sequence). Trimming took 1 base from V and 2 from J, leaving 12 bases between them. The CDR3 region is CASSLGLGVAGNTIYF. CDR3 in DNA: TGTGCCAGCAGCTTAGGTCTGGGAGTCGCTGGAAACACCATATATTTT.

The chain employs TRBV14 and TRBJ2-2, with D perhaps matching TRBD1 (5 bases). Germline-derived CDR1 and CDR2 are SGHDN and FVKESK. The CDR3 covers 17 residues. V was cut by 3 bases and J by 0 bases, with 14 bases left in between. The CDR3 nucleotides read TGTGCCAGCAGCCAGATTACAGGCTCACCGAACACCGGGGAGCTGTTTTTT. Amino acid sequence: CASSQITGSPNTGELFF.